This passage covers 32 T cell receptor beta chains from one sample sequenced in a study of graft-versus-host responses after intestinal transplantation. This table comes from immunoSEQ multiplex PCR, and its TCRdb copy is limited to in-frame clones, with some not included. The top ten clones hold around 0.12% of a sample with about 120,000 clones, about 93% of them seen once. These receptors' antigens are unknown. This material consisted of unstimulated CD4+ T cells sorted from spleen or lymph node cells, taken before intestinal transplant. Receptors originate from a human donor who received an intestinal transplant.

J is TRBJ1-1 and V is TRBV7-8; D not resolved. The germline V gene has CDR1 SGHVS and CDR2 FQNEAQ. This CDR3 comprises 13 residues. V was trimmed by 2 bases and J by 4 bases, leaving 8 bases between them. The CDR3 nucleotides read TGTGCCAGCAGCTTAAGGGAAACCACTGAAGCTTTCTTT. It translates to CASSLRETTEAFF.

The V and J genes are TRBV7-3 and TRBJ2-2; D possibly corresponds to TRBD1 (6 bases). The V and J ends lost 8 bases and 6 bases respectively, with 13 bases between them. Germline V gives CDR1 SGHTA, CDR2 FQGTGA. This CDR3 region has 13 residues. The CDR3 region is CASRQGIAGELFF. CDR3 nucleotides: TGTGCCAGCCGGCAGGGGATTGCCGGGGAGCTGTTTTTT.

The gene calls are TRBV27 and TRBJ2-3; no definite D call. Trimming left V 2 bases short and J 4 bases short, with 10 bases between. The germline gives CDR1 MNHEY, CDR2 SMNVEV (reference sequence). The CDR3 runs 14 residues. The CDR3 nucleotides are TGTGCCAGCAGTTTACGGTGGAGTGCAGATACGCAGTATTTT. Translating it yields CASSLRWSADTQYF.

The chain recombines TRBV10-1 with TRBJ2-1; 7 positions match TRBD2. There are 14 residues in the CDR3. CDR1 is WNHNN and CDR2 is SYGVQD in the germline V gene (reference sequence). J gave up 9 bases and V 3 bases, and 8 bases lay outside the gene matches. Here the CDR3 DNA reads TGCGCCAGCAGTGACGGACTAGGAGGCAGTGAGCAGTTCTTC. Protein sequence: CASSDGLGGSEQFF.

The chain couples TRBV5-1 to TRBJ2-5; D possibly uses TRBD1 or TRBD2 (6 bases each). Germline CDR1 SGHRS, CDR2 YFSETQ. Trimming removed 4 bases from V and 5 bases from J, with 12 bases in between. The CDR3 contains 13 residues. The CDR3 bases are TGCGCCAGCAGCGGGGGGCCAAGTGAGACCCAGTACTTC. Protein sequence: CASSGGPSETQYF.

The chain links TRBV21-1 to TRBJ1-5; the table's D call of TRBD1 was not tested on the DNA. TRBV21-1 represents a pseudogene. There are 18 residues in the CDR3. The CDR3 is CASSQKNAGQGSNQPQHF. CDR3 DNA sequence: TGTGCCAGCAGTCAAAAGAATGCAGGGCAGGGGAGCAATCAGCCCCAGCATTTT.

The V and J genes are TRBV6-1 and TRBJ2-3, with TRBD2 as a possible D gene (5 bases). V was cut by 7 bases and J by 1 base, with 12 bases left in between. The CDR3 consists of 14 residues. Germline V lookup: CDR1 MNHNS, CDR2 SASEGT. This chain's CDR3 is CASKLGPGTDTQYF. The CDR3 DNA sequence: TGTGCCAGCAAACTAGGGCCCGGCACAGATACGCAGTATTTT.

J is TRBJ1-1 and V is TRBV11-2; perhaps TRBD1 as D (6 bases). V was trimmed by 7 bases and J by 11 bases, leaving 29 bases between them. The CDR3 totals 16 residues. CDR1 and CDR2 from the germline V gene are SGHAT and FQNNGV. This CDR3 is CASTQLSGTYVTMAFF. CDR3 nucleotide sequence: TGTGCCAGCACCCAATTATCCGGGACATACGTTACAATGGCTTTCTTT.

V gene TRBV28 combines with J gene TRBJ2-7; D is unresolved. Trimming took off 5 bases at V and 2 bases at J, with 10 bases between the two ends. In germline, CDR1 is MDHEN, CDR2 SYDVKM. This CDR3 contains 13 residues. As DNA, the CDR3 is TGTGCCAGCAGTCACTCCCCAACCTACGAGCAGTACTTC. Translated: CASSHSPTYEQYF.

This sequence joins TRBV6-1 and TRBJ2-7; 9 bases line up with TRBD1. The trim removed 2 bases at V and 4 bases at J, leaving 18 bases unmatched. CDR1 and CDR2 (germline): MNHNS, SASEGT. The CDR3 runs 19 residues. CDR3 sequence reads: CASSEITRLGTGRRYEQYF. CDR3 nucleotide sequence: TGTGCCAGCAGTGAAATAACGCGTCTAGGGACAGGGCGAAGATACGAGCAGTACTTC.

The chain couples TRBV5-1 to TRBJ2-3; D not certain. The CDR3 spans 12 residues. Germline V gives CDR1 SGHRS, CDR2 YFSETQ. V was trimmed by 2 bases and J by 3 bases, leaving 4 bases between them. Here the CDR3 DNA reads TGCGCCAGCAGCTTACCGACAGATACGCAGTATTTT. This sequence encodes CASSLPTDTQYF.

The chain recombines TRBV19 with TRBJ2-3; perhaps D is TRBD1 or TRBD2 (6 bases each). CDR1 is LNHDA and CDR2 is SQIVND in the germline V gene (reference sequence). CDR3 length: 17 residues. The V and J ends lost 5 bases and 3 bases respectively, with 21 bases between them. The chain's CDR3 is CASSATGTGARTDTQYF. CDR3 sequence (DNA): TGTGCCAGTAGTGCCACAGGGACTGGGGCGAGAACAGATACGCAGTATTTT.

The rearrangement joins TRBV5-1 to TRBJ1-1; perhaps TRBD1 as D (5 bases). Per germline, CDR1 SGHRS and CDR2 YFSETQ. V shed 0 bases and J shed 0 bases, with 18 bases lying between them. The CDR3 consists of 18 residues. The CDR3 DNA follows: TGCGCCAGCAGCTTGGCCGGGACTCCCAAGGAGATGAACACTGAAGCTTTCTTT. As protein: CASSLAGTPKEMNTEAFF.

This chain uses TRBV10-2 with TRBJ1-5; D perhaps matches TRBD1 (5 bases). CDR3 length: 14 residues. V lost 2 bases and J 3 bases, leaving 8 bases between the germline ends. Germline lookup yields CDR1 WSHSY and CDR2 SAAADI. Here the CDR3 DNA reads TGCGCCAGCAGTGAGCAAGGGGTCAATCAGCCCCAGCATTTT. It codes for CASSEQGVNQPQHF.

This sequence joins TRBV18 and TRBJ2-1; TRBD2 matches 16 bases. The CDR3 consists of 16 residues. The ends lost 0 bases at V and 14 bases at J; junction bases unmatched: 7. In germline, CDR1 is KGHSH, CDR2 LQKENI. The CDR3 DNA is TGTGCCAGCTCACCACCGGGGACTAGCGGGAGGGCCAGGGAGTTCTTC. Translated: CASSPPGTSGRAREFF.

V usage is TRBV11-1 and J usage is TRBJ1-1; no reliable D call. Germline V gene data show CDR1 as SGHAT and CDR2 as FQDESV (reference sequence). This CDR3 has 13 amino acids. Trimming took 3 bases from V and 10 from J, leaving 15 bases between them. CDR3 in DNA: TGTGCCAGCAGCTTTGCCAGTGATTACCGAGCTTTCTTT. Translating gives CASSFASDYRAFF.

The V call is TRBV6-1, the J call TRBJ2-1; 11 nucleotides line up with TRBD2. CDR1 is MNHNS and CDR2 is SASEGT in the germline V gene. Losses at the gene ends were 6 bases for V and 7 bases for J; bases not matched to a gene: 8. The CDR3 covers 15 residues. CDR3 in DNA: TGTGCCAGCAGCGAACTAGCGGGAGTGAATAATGAGCAGTTCTTC. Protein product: CASSELAGVNNEQFF.

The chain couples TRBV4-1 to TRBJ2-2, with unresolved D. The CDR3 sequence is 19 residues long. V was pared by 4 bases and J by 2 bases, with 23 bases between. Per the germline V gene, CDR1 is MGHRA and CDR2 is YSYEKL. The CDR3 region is CASSRKALDLGLNTGELFF. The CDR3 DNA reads TGCGCCAGCAGCCGTAAAGCCCTCGACTTAGGGCTTAACACCGGGGAGCTGTTTTTT.

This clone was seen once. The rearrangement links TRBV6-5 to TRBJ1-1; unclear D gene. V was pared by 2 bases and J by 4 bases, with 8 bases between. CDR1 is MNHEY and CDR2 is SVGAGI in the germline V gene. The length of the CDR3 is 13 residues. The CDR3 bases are TGTGCCAGCAGTTACGAGCGGGCCACTGAAGCTTTCTTT. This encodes CASSYERATEAFF.

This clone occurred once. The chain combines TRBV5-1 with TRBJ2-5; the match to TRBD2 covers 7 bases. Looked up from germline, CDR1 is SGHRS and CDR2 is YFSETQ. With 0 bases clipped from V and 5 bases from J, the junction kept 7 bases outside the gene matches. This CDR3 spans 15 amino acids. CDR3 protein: CASSLVTGGGETQYF. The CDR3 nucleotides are TGCGCCAGCAGCTTGGTTACGGGAGGTGGGGAGACCCAGTACTTC. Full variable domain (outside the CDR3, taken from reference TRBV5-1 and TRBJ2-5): KAGVTQTPRYLIKTRGQQVTLSCSPISGHRSVSWYQQTPGQGLQFLFEYFSETQRNKGNFPGRFSGRQFSNSRSEMNVSTLELGDSALYLCASSLVTGGGETQYFGPGTRLLVL.

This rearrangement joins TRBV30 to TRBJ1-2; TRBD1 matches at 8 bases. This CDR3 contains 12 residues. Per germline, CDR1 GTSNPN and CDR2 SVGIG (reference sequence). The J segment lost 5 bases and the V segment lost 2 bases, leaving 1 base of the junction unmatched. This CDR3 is CAWSRQGYGYTF. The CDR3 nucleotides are TGTGCCTGGAGTCGACAGGGGTATGGCTACACCTTC.

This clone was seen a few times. DNA for the CDR3: TGTGCCAGCAGGGTGGGACCTTCCTATGGCTACACCTTC. It specifies CASRVGPSYGYTF. The rearrangement joins TRBV28 to TRBJ1-2; D perhaps matches TRBD1 (5 bases). The CDR3 has 13 residues. V was pared by 6 bases and J by 4 bases, with 12 bases between. Per germline, CDR1 MDHEN and CDR2 SYDVKM.

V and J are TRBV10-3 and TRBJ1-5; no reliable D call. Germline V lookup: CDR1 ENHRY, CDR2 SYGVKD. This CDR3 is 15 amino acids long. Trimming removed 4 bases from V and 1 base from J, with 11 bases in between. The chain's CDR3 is CAISGGEYSNQPQHF. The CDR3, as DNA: TGTGCCATCAGTGGCGGAGAATACAGCAATCAGCCCCAGCATTTT.

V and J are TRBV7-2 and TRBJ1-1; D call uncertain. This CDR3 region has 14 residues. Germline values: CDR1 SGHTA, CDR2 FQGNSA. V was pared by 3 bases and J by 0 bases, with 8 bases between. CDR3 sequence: CASSLTKVNTEAFF. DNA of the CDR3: TGTGCCAGCAGCTTGACTAAAGTGAACACTGAAGCTTTCTTT.

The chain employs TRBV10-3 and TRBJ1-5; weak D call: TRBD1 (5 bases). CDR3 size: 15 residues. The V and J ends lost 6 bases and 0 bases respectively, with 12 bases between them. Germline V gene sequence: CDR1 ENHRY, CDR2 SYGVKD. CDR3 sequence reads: CAISAGQRSNQPQHF. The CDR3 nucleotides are TGTGCCATCAGCGCGGGGCAGCGTAGCAATCAGCCCCAGCATTTT.

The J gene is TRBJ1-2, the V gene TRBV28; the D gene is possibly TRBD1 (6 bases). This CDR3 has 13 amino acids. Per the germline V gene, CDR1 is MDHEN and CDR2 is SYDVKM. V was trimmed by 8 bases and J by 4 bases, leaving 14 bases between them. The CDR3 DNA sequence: TGTGCCAGCCGGACAGAAACTCTCTATGGCTACACCTTC. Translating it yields CASRTETLYGYTF.

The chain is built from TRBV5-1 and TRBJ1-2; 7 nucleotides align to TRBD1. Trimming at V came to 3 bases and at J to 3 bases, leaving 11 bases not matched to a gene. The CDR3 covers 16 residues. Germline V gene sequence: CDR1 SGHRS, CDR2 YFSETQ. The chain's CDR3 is CASSSLAGTEYYGYTF. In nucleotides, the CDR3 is TGCGCCAGCAGCTCCCTAGCCGGGACAGAATACTATGGCTACACCTTC.

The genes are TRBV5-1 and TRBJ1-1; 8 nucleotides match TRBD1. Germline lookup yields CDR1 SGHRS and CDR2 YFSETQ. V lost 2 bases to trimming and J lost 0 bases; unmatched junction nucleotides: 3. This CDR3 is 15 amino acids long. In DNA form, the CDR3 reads TGCGCCAGCAGCTTACAGGGGGGCTTGAACACTGAAGCTTTCTTT. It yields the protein CASSLQGGLNTEAFF.

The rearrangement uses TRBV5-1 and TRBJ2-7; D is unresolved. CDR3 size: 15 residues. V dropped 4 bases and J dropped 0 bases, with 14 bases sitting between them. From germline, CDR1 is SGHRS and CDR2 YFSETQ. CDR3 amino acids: CASSLQIHGSYEQYF. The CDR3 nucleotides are TGCGCCAGCAGCCTACAGATCCACGGCTCCTACGAGCAGTACTTC. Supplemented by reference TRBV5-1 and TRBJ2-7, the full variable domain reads KAGVTQTPRYLIKTRGQQVTLSCSPISGHRSVSWYQQTPGQGLQFLFEYFSETQRNKGNFPGRFSGRQFSNSRSEMNVSTLELGDSALYLCASSLQIHGSYEQYFGPGTRLTVT.

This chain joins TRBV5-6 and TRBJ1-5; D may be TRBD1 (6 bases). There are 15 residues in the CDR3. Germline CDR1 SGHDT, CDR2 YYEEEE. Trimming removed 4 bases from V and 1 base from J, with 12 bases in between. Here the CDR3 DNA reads TGTGCCAGCAGCCTTACAGGGCTGAGCAATCAGCCCCAGCATTTT. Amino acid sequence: CASSLTGLSNQPQHF. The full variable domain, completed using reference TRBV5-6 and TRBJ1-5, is DAGVTQSPTHLIKTRGQQVTLRCSPKSGHDTVSWYQQALGQGPQFIFQYYEEEERQRGNFPDRFSGHQFPNYSSELNVNALLLGDSALYLCASSLTGLSNQPQHFGDGTRLSIL.

The CDR3 region is CASSALQGAVGYTF. CDR3 sequence (DNA): TGTGCCAGCAGTGCCCTACAGGGGGCCGTTGGCTACACCTTC. V usage is TRBV6-5 and J usage is TRBJ1-2; 9 bases align to TRBD1. With V trimmed by 5 bases and J by 7 bases, 8 bases remained unmatched. Per the germline V gene, CDR1 is MNHEY and CDR2 is SVGAGI. The CDR3 totals 14 residues.

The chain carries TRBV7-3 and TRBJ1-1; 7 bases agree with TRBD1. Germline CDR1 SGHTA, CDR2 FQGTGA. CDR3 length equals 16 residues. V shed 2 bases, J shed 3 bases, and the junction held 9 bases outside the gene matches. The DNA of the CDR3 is TGTGCCAGCAGCTTAGCCGGGTTGGGACAGTACACTGAAGCTTTCTTT. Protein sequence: CASSLAGLGQYTEAFF.